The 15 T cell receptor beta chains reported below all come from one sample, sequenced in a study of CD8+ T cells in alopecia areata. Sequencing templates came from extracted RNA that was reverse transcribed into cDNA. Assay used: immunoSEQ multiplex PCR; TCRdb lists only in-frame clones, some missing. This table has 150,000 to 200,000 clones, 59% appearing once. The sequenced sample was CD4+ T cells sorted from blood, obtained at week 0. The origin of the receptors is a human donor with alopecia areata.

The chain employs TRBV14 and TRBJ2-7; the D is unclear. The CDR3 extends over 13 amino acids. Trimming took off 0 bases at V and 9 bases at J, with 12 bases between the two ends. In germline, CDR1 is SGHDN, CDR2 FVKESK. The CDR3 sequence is CASSQDFLDVQYF. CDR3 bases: TGTGCCAGCAGCCAAGATTTTTTGGACGTGCAGTACTTC.

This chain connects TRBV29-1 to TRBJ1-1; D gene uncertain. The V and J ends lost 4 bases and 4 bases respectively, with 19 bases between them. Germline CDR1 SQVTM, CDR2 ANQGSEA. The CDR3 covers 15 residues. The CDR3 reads CSVVSFSPVATEAFF. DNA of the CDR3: TGCAGCGTTGTGTCCTTTTCTCCAGTAGCCACTGAAGCTTTCTTT.

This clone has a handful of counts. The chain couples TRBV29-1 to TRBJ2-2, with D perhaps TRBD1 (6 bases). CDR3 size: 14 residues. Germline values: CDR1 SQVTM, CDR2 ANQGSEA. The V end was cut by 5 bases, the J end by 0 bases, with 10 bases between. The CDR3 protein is CSVSTGTNTGELFF. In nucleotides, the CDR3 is TGCAGCGTTAGTACAGGGACGAACACCGGGGAGCTGTTTTTT.

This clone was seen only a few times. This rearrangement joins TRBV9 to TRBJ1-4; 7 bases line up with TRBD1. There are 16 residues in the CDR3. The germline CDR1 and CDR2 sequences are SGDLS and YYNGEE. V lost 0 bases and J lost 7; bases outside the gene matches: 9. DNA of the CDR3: TGTGCCAGCAGCGTAGCCCCCGGGACAGTCGGTGAAAAACTGTTTTTT. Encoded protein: CASSVAPGTVGEKLFF.

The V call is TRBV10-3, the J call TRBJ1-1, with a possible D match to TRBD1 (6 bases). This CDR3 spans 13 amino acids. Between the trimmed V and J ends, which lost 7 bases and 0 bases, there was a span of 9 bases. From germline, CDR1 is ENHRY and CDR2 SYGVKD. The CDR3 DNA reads TGTGCCATCAATACAGGGATGAACACTGAAGCTTTCTTT. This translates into CAINTGMNTEAFF.

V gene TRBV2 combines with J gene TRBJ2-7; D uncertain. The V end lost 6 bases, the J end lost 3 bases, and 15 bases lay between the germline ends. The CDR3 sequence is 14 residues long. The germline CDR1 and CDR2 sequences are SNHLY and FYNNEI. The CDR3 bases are TGTGCCAGCAGCAGTCATGGTGGCAACTACGAGCAGTACTTC. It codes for CASSSHGGNYEQYF.

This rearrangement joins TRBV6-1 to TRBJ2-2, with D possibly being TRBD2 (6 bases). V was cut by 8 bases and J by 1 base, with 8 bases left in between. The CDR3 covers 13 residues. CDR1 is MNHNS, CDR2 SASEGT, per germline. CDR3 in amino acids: CASRRGNTGELFF. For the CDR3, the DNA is TGTGCCAGCCGGCGGGGGAACACCGGGGAGCTGTTTTTT.

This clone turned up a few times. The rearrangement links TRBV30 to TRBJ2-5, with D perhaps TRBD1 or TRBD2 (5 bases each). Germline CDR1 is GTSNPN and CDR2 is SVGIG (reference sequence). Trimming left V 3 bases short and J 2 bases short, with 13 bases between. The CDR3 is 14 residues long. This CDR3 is CAWSLGDHQETQYF. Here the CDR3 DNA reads TGTGCCTGGAGCCTAGGGGACCATCAAGAGACCCAGTACTTC.

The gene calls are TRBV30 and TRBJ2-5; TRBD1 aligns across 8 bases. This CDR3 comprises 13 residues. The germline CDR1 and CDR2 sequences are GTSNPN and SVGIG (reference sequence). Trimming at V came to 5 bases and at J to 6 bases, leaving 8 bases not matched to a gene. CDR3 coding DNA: TGTGCCTGGGAAACAGGGGGTTGGCAGACCCAGTACTTC. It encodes CAWETGGWQTQYF.

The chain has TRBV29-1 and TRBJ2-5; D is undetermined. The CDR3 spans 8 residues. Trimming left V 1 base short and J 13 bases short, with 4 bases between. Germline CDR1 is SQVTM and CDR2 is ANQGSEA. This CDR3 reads CSVEVGYF. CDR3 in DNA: TGCAGCGTTGAAGTAGGGTACTTC.

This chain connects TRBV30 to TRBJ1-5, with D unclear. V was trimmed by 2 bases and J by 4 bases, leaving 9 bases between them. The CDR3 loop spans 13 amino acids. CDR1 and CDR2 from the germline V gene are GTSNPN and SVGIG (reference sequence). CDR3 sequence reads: CAWSNDGNQPQHF. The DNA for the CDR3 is TGTGCCTGGAGTAACGACGGGAATCAGCCCCAGCATTTT.

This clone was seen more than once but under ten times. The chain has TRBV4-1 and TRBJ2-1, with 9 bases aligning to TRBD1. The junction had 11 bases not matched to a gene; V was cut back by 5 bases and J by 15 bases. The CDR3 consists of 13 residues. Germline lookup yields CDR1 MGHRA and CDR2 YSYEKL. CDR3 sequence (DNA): TGCGCCAGCAGCGGACGGACAGGGGACGTTTTGTTCTTC. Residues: CASSGRTGDVLFF.

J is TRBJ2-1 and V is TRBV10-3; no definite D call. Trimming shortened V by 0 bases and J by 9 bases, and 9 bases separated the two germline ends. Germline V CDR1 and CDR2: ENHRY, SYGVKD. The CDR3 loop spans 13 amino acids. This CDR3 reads CAISESSGFEQFF. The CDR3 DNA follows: TGTGCCATCAGTGAGTCGAGTGGGTTTGAGCAGTTCTTC.

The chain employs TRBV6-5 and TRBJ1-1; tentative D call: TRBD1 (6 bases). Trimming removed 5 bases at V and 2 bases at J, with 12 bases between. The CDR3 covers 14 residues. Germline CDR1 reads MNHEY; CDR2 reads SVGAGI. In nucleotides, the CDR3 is TGTGCCAGCAGTCCAAACAGGGAAAACACTGAAGCTTTCTTT. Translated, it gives CASSPNRENTEAFF.

CDR3 sequence (DNA): TGCAGCGTGGGTGGGCCCCTCACTAGGGAGTATGGCTACACCTTC. As protein: CSVGGPLTREYGYTF. This chain uses TRBV29-1 with TRBJ1-2; D not resolved. The CDR3 sequence is 15 residues long. Germline loops: CDR1 SQVTM, CDR2 ANQGSEA. Trimming pared 6 bases from V and 5 bases from J, leaving 22 bases between.